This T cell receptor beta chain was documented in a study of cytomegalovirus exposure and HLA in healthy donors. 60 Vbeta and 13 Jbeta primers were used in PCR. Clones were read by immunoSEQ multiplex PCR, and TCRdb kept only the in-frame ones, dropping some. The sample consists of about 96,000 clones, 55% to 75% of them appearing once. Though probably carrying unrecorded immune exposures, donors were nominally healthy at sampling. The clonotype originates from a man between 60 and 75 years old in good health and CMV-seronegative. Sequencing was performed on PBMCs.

CDR3 in amino acids: CASSSTRDSGANVLTF. The CDR3 DNA sequence: TGTGCCAGCAGCAGTACCAGGGATTCTGGGGCCAACGTCCTGACTTTC. This rearrangement joins TRBV5-4 to TRBJ2-6; D is perhaps TRBD1 (5 bases). The V gene lost 4 bases and the J gene lost 1 base, with 12 bases spanning the gap. This CDR3 contains 16 residues. Per the germline V gene, CDR1 is SGHNT and CDR2 is YYREEE (reference sequence).